This TCR beta chain comes out of a study of molecular identifiers for immune sequencing clone quantification. The overall study: Replicate RNA came from about 20,000 or 100,000 naive CD8 cells and was split five ways, and four parts were sequenced.

This clonotype was counted ten times or more. TCRdb re-derived calls from the PCR reads in MiXCR, one entry per CDR3 protein. The sample consists of some 41,000 distinct CDR3 sequences, approximately 24% of them appearing once. Input for naive CD8 libraries was roughly 19,000 to 1,000,000 sorted cells; the RNA fraction used was 10%, 30% or 50%. The clonotype was recovered from a human donor in good health. Some libraries in this study had Jurkat cell RNA spiked in. The sequencing sample was made of naive CD8+ T cells from blood, with Jurkat cell RNA spiked in. Subset given: FACS-sorted CD8+CD4-CCR7+CD45RA+ naive T cells.

The CDR3 DNA reads TGTGCCAGTAGTACCTACTCCGGACAGGGGGCTTCGATGAACACTGAAGCTTTCTTT. It specifies CASSTYSGQGASMNTEAFF. This chain uses TRBV19 with TRBJ1-1, with 11 bases identical to TRBD1. The CDR3 is made up of 19 amino acids. Germline lookup yields CDR1 LNHDA and CDR2 SQIVND (reference sequence). The V segment lost 4 bases and the J segment 0 bases; nucleotides outside the gene matches: 13.